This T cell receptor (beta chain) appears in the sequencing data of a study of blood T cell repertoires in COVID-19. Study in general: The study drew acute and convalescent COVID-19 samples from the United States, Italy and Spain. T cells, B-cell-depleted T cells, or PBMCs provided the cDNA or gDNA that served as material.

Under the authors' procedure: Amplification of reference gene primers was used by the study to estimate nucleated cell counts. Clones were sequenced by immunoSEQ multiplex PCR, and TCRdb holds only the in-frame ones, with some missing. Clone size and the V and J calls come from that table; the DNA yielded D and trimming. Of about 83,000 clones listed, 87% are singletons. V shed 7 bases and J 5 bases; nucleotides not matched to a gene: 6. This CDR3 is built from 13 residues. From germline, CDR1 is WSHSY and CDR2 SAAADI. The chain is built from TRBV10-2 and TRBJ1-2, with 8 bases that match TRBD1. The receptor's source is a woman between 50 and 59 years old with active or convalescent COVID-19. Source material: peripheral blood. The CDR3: CASTQDRDYGYTF. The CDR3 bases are TGCGCCAGCACCCAGGACAGGGATTATGGCTACACCTTC.